Listed below are T cell receptor beta chains from one sample, sequenced in a study of T cells expressing NK-cell markers. From its re-call of the 5' RACE reads, TCRdb lists each CDR3 protein once, without DNA. In all, the sample yields hundreds of thousands of distinct CDR3 sequences. The sample consisted of blood T cells: a sorted CD56 or NKG2C T cell subset, CD4+ or CD8+ T cells, or bulk PBMC T cells (not recorded which). The receptors derive from a woman aged 18 to 75 in good health. Each CDR3 is given with its conserved first and last residue.

V gene: TRBV29-1
J gene: TRBJ2-7
CDR3 protein: CSVVGRDSYEQYF

V gene: TRBV12-3/TRBV12-4
J gene: TRBJ1-2
CDR3 protein: CASSTGQKGGGYTF

V gene: TRBV5-8
J gene: TRBJ2-3
CDR3 protein: CASVMGSTDTQYF

V gene: TRBV5-1
J gene: TRBJ2-3
CDR3 protein: CASTNTIYTQYF

V gene: TRBV7-2
J gene: TRBJ2-1
CDR3 protein: CASSSQTSGGYNEQFF

V gene: TRBV12-3/TRBV12-4
J gene: TRBJ2-7
CDR3 protein: CASSFEGVGEQYF

V gene: TRBV6-1
J gene: TRBJ1-4
CDR3 protein: CASSADTPKGGTNEKLFF

V gene: TRBV20-1
J gene: TRBJ2-2
CDR3 protein: CSARHLVTGELFF

V gene: TRBV11-2
J gene: TRBJ2-2
CDR3 protein: CASSFSGGVNTGELFF

V gene: TRBV30
J gene: TRBJ1-1
CDR3 protein: CAWSPPVGAFF

V gene: TRBV20-1
J gene: TRBJ2-5
CDR3 protein: CSARGGAGFAETQYF

V gene: TRBV20-1
J gene: TRBJ1-1
CDR3 protein: CSANRGGEAFF

V gene: TRBV3-1
J gene: TRBJ2-5
CDR3 protein: CASSQDLAGMTTQYF

V gene: TRBV4-2
J gene: TRBJ2-3
CDR3 protein: CASSQEHASTDTQYF

V gene: TRBV3-1
J gene: TRBJ2-1
CDR3 protein: CASSQASNEQFF

V gene: TRBV3-1
J gene: TRBJ1-6
CDR3 protein: CASSPRSPNSPLHF

V gene: TRBV5-5
J gene: TRBJ2-2
CDR3 protein: CASSLRQGLAGELFF

V gene: TRBV5-4
J gene: TRBJ2-2
CDR3 protein: CASSSEGSGPGELFF

V gene: TRBV14
J gene: TRBJ2-2
CDR3 protein: CASSQEPGNTGELFF

V gene: TRBV28
J gene: TRBJ2-3
CDR3 protein: CASSSPSGRGTDTQYF

V gene: TRBV6-5
J gene: TRBJ2-7
CDR3 protein: CASSYQASGGKSYEQYF

V gene: TRBV11-2
J gene: TRBJ2-7
CDR3 protein: CASSSIAGGPYEQYF

V gene: TRBV7-9
J gene: TRBJ1-6
CDR3 protein: CASRQTGGSSPLHF

V gene: TRBV20-1
J gene: TRBJ1-5
CDR3 protein: CSAREVAGRQPQHF

V gene: TRBV12-3/TRBV12-4
J gene: TRBJ2-2
CDR3 protein: CASRDGLAGGTGELFF

V gene: TRBV15
J gene: TRBJ2-1
CDR3 protein: CATSNPSGSYYNEQFF

V gene: TRBV29-1
J gene: TRBJ2-2
CDR3 protein: CSVFRSANTGELFF

V gene: TRBV20-1
J gene: TRBJ2-3
CDR3 protein: CSASQELASLDTQYF

V gene: TRBV7-2
J gene: TRBJ2-5
CDR3 protein: CASSPILASQETQYF

V gene: TRBV12-3/TRBV12-4
J gene: TRBJ1-2
CDR3 protein: CASSFKGRYGYTF

V gene: TRBV12-3/TRBV12-4
J gene: TRBJ2-5
CDR3 protein: CASSPMSGGFLETQYF

V gene: TRBV6-1
J gene: TRBJ1-5
CDR3 protein: CASRETGQGDNQPQHF

V gene: TRBV20-1
J gene: TRBJ2-2
CDR3 protein: CSASVGPGELFF

V gene: TRBV11-2
J gene: TRBJ2-3
CDR3 protein: CASSFGRGGRAGTDTQYF

V gene: TRBV15
J gene: TRBJ1-4
CDR3 protein: CATSRERNNEKLFF

V gene: TRBV29-1
J gene: TRBJ2-1
CDR3 protein: CSVEGSLRENYNEQFF

V gene: TRBV10-3
J gene: TRBJ1-2
CDR3 protein: CAIRGTGKDYGYTF

V gene: TRBV20-1
J gene: TRBJ2-2
CDR3 protein: CSARGGGGTDGELFF

V gene: TRBV29-1
J gene: TRBJ2-3
CDR3 protein: CSVDRGTDTQYF

V gene: TRBV4-2
J gene: TRBJ2-3
CDR3 protein: CASSHGRTDTQYF

V gene: TRBV13
J gene: TRBJ2-6
CDR3 protein: CASRGAYANVLTF

V gene: TRBV27
J gene: TRBJ2-7
CDR3 protein: CASRFQLAGGSEQYF

V gene: TRBV7-2
J gene: TRBJ1-1
CDR3 protein: CASSLAQSGGVGSTEAFF

V gene: TRBV12-3/TRBV12-4
J gene: TRBJ1-5
CDR3 protein: CASRYRGGNQPQHF

V gene: TRBV21-1
J gene: TRBJ2-7
CDR3 protein: CASSTNPSPDITEQYF